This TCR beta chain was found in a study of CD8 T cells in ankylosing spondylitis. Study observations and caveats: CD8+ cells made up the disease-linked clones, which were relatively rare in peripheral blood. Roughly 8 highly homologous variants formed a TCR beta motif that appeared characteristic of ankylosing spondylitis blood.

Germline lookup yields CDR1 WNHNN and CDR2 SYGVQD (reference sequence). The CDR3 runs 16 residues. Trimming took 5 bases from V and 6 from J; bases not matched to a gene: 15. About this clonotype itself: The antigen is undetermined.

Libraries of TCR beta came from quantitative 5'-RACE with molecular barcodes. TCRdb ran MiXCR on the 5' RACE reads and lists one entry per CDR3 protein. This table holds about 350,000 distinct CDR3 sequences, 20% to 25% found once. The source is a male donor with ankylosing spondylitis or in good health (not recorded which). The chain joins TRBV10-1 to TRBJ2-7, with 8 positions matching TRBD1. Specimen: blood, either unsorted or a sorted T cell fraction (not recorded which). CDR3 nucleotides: TGCGCCAGCAGTTCTACTCAGGGGGCGCCTCGGGGCGAGCAGTACTTC. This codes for CASSSTQGAPRGEQYF.